This passage covers 29 T cell receptor beta chains from one sample sequenced in a study of cytomegalovirus exposure and HLA in healthy donors. Amplification used 60 Vbeta primers and 13 Jbeta primers. Generated by immunoSEQ multiplex PCR, the TCRdb table keeps only in-frame clones and is missing some. The sample has approximately 75,000 clones; around 83% are singletons. The specimen was PBMCs. Receptors were obtained from a man in his sixties or seventies in good health and CMV-seropositive.

The chain recombines TRBV7-2 with TRBJ2-6, with D possibly being TRBD2 (5 bases). The CDR3 contains 13 residues. V dropped 5 bases and J dropped 3 bases, with 5 bases sitting between them. CDR1 and CDR2 from the germline V gene are SGHTA and FQGNSA. CDR3 DNA sequence: TGTGCCAGCAGCGCGGGTGGGGCCAACGTCCTGACTTTC. The encoded protein is CASSAGGANVLTF.

This clone was detected only a few times. CDR3 sequence (DNA): TGCGCCAGCAGCCCCAACCCTTCAGGGACTCGTGGAAACACCATATATTTT. Protein product: CASSPNPSGTRGNTIYF. This chain joins TRBV4-3 and TRBJ1-3; perhaps TRBD1 as D (5 bases). Trimming pared 4 bases from V and 3 bases from J, leaving 19 bases between. This CDR3 has 17 residues. Looked up from germline, CDR1 is LGHNA and CDR2 is YSLEER.

The V and J genes are TRBV4-1 and TRBJ2-3; D remains unclear. Germline V lookup: CDR1 MGHRA, CDR2 YSYEKL. This CDR3 comprises 16 residues. Trimming stripped 0 bases from V and 2 bases from J, with 12 bases between. CDR3 sequence: CASSQDILPVTDTQYF. The CDR3 DNA sequence: TGCGCCAGCAGCCAAGATATTTTGCCAGTCACAGATACGCAGTATTTT.

The genes are TRBV7-2 and TRBJ2-1; TRBD2 aligns across 11 bases. Germline assignment: CDR1 SGHTA and CDR2 FQGNSA. The CDR3 length is 14 residues. Trimming cost V 3 bases and J 7 bases; bases outside gene matches: 2. In nucleotides, the CDR3 is TGTGCCAGCAGCTTTAGCGGGGGGGCGAATGAGCAGTTCTTC. Its protein product is CASSFSGGANEQFF.

V is TRBV18 and J is TRBJ2-1; 7 positions agree with TRBD1. The V and J ends lost 3 bases and 4 bases, in that order; junction bases with no gene match: 3. Per the germline V gene, CDR1 is KGHSH and CDR2 is LQKENI. The CDR3 totals 14 residues. CDR3 sequence (DNA): TGTGCCAGCTCACCGGACAGGAGTTACAATGAGCAGTTCTTC. It yields the protein CASSPDRSYNEQFF.

The V call is TRBV19, the J call TRBJ1-1; the match to TRBD1 covers 11 bases. With 4 bases clipped from V and 5 bases from J, the junction kept 3 bases outside the gene matches. The CDR3 totals 14 residues. Per germline, CDR1 LNHDA and CDR2 SQIVND (reference sequence). CDR3 sequence reads: CASSRGQGETEAFF. CDR3 sequence (DNA): TGTGCCAGTAGTAGGGGACAGGGGGAAACTGAAGCTTTCTTT. The full variable domain, with the rest looked up from reference TRBV19 and TRBJ1-1, is DGGITQSPKYLFRKEGQNVTLSCEQNLNHDAMYWYRQDPGQGLRLIYYSQIVNDFQKGDIAEGYSVSREKKESFPLTVTSAQKNPTAFYLCASSRGQGETEAFFGQGTRLTVV.

J is TRBJ2-7 and V is TRBV5-1, with 7 bases aligning to TRBD1. V lost 4 bases and J lost 2; bases outside the gene matches: 9. The CDR3 spans 15 residues. Germline V gene sequence: CDR1 SGHRS, CDR2 YFSETQ. The CDR3 protein is CASSLRQGGTYEQYF. In nucleotides, the CDR3 is TGCGCCAGCAGCCTTAGACAGGGCGGCACCTACGAGCAGTACTTC.

This sequence joins TRBV29-1 and TRBJ2-3, with D maybe TRBD1 (5 bases). The V end was cut by 6 bases, the J end by 5 bases, with 9 bases between. Germline CDR1 and CDR2: SQVTM and ANQGSEA. This CDR3 has 11 residues. This CDR3 reads CSVAGLDTQYF. The CDR3 bases are TGCAGCGTAGCAGGGCTAGATACGCAGTATTTT.

This chain links TRBV6-1 with TRBJ1-6; TRBD1 aligns across 7 bases. This CDR3 spans 18 amino acids. Trimming removed 4 bases from V and 0 bases from J; junction bases left unmatched: 9. From germline, CDR1 is MNHNS and CDR2 SASEGT. The CDR3: CASSGVGGPSSYNSPLHF. CDR3 bases: TGTGCCAGCAGTGGGGTAGGGGGCCCAAGCTCCTATAATTCACCCCTCCACTTT.

This clone was seen just once. The chain is built from TRBV7-6 and TRBJ2-5; D gene ambiguous. Trimming cost V 6 bases and J 1 base, with 12 bases left between them. Germline V CDR1 and CDR2: SGHVS, FNYEAQ. The CDR3 length is 14 residues. The CDR3 bases are TGTGCCAGCAGTCTTGGGCCCAGCCAAGAGACCCAGTACTTC. It specifies CASSLGPSQETQYF.

The genes are TRBV6-1 and TRBJ2-5, with D perhaps matching TRBD2 (5 bases). CDR3 length: 14 residues. Trimming took off 0 bases at V and 5 bases at J, with 10 bases between the two ends. CDR1 is MNHNS and CDR2 is SASEGT in the germline V gene. CDR3 nucleotide sequence: TGTGCCAGCAGTGAAGCAGGGCCGGGGGAGACCCAGTACTTC. Translating it yields CASSEAGPGETQYF.

In the case of this clone: One end of the junction is discordant with germline, which a read error may explain. At the DNA level, this CDR3 is encoded by other sequences in the same sample as well. J is TRBJ1-4 and V is TRBV7-9; possible D gene TRBD1, 5 bases. The CDR3 runs 15 residues. Germline CDR1 reads SEHNR; CDR2 reads FQNEAQ (reference sequence). CDR3 protein: CASSSQGWEVEKLFF. The CDR3 DNA reads TGTGCCAGCAGCTCCCAGGGTTGGGAGGTTGAAAAGCTGTTTTTT.

This clone was seen a few times. The J gene is TRBJ2-7, the V gene TRBV9; TRBD2 matches at 8 bases. The length of the CDR3 is 17 residues. V lost 0 bases, J lost 0 bases, and 8 bases stayed unmatched. In germline, CDR1 is SGDLS, CDR2 YYNGEE. In DNA, the CDR3 is TGTGCCAGCAGCGTAGACGGGGGGGCGGACATCTCCTACGAGCAGTACTTC. It specifies CASSVDGGADISYEQYF. Full variable domain (remainder filled in from reference TRBV9 and TRBJ2-7): DSGVTQTPKHLITATGQRVTLRCSPRSGDLSVYWYQQSLDQGLQFLIQYYNGEERAKGNILERFSAQQFPDLHSELNLSSLELGDSALYFCASSVDGGADISYEQYFGPGTRLTVT.

The gene calls are TRBV7-2 and TRBJ2-5; TRBD2 matches 13 bases. The CDR3 extends over 13 amino acids. In germline, CDR1 is SGHTA, CDR2 FQGNSA. V gave up 5 bases and J gave up 7 bases; unmatched junction bases: 1. Written as DNA, the CDR3 is TGTGCCAGCAGCCGGACTAGCGGGGGGACCCAGTACTTC. As protein: CASSRTSGGTQYF.

The V call is TRBV7-9, the J call TRBJ2-7; 8 bases fit TRBD1. V shed 5 bases and J 0 bases; nucleotides not matched to a gene: 6. Germline CDR1 SEHNR, CDR2 FQNEAQ (reference sequence). The CDR3 has 15 residues. CDR3 protein: CASSPWTGSSYEQYF. Here the CDR3 DNA reads TGTGCCAGCAGCCCCTGGACAGGGAGCTCCTACGAGCAGTACTTC.

V gene TRBV2 combines with J gene TRBJ2-7; possibly TRBD1 for D (6 bases). V was clipped by 7 bases and J by 3 bases, with 13 bases between them. Per the germline V gene, CDR1 is SNHLY and CDR2 is FYNNEI. The CDR3 has 13 amino acids. The CDR3 here is CASTLNRDYEQYF. The CDR3 DNA is TGTGCCAGCACCCTTAACAGGGACTACGAGCAGTACTTC.

The chain combines TRBV4-1 with TRBJ1-3; D uncertain. V was trimmed by 0 bases and J by 8 bases, leaving 8 bases between them. Per germline, CDR1 MGHRA and CDR2 YSYEKL. The CDR3 spans 13 residues. The DNA of the CDR3 is TGCGCCAGCAGCCAAGAGGCGGGATACACCATATATTTT. This codes for CASSQEAGYTIYF.

This clone was detected once. The chain is built from TRBV4-1 and TRBJ1-2; no definite D call. Germline CDR1 reads MGHRA; CDR2 reads YSYEKL. CDR3 size: 14 residues. Trimming took 0 bases from V and 8 from J, leaving 13 bases between them. DNA for the CDR3: TGCGCCAGCAGCCAAGAGCGGGGTAAAGGAGGCTACACCTTC. Translated: CASSQERGKGGYTF.

V usage is TRBV18 and J usage is TRBJ2-5; D gene uncertain. The CDR3 extends over 14 amino acids. Germline loops: CDR1 KGHSH, CDR2 LQKENI. Between the trimmed V and J ends, which lost 2 bases and 2 bases, there was a span of 9 bases. The CDR3 sequence is CASSPARHQETQYF. CDR3 nucleotides: TGTGCCAGCTCACCAGCGAGGCATCAAGAGACCCAGTACTTC. Variable domain in full (rest from reference TRBV18 and TRBJ2-5): NAGVMQNPRHLVRRRGQEARLRCSPMKGHSHVYWYRQLPEEGLKFMVYLQKENIIDESGMPKERFSAEFPKEGPSILRIQQVVRGDSAAYFCASSPARHQETQYFGPGTRLLVL.

This clone was picked up a small number of times. The chain joins TRBV4-3 to TRBJ1-1; 8 bases are a match to TRBD1. The V and J ends lost 5 bases and 4 bases, in that order; junction bases with no gene match: 12. This CDR3 spans 16 amino acids. Germline V gives CDR1 LGHNA, CDR2 YSLEER. Written as DNA, the CDR3 is TGCGCCAGCAGCTCACACCCCGTCAGGGGGCCCACTGAAGCTTTCTTT. Translated: CASSSHPVRGPTEAFF.

The rearrangement uses TRBV2 and TRBJ2-3, with TRBD1 matching 8 bases. The V segment lost 3 bases and the J segment 1 base; nucleotides outside the gene matches: 3. The germline V gene has CDR1 SNHLY and CDR2 FYNNEI. This CDR3 is 15 amino acids long. For the CDR3, the DNA is TGTGCCAGCAGTGATGAGACAGGGGGCACAGATACGCAGTATTTT. Protein sequence: CASSDETGGTDTQYF.

The chain links TRBV7-9 to TRBJ1-4; 9 bases are shared with TRBD1. With 0 bases clipped from V and 7 bases from J, the junction kept 3 bases outside the gene matches. From germline, CDR1 is SEHNR and CDR2 FQNEAQ (reference sequence). This CDR3 spans 15 amino acids. The CDR3 reads CASSLATGGFEKLFF. CDR3 DNA sequence: TGTGCCAGCAGCTTAGCCACAGGGGGCTTTGAAAAACTGTTTTTT.

The rearrangement joins TRBV28 to TRBJ2-3, with a possible D match to TRBD2 (6 bases). The CDR3 totals 17 residues. CDR1 and CDR2 (germline): MDHEN, SYDVKM. Trimming took 5 bases from V and 0 from J, leaving 18 bases between them. DNA for the CDR3: TGTGCCAGCAGTCGCGGGACCTCCGGGGGAAGCACAGATACGCAGTATTTT. This translates into CASSRGTSGGSTDTQYF. Looking up the rest from reference TRBV28 and TRBJ2-3 gives the full variable domain: DVKVTQSSRYLVKRTGEKVFLECVQDMDHENMFWYRQDPGLGLRLIYFSYDVKMKEKGDIPEGYSVSREKKERFSLILESASTNQTSMYLCASSRGTSGGSTDTQYFGPGTRLTVL.

The rearrangement links TRBV5-8 to TRBJ2-5; tentative D call: TRBD2 (6 bases). Germline values: CDR1 SGHTS, CDR2 YDEGEE. Trimming cost V 4 bases and J 2 bases, with 15 bases left between them. The CDR3 spans 15 residues. The CDR3, as DNA: TGTGCCAGCAGCACAAGTAGCGGATGGCAAGAGACCCAGTACTTC. Translated, it gives CASSTSSGWQETQYF.

This clone was picked up a small number of times. V and J are TRBV6-1 and TRBJ1-5, with 9 bases that match TRBD1. Germline CDR1 MNHNS, CDR2 SASEGT. J gave up 9 bases and V 3 bases, and 9 bases lay outside the gene matches. There are 15 residues in the CDR3. The CDR3 DNA sequence: TGTGCCAGCAGTGAGGCGGGACAGGGTGCCAGGCCCCAGCATTTT. Translation gives CASSEAGQGARPQHF.

The CDR3 sequence: CASSQGQQETQYF. CDR3 bases: TGTGCCAGCAGCCAGGGGCAGCAAGAGACCCAGTACTTC. The chain combines TRBV28 with TRBJ2-5, with D possibly matching TRBD1 (6 bases). The CDR3 has 13 residues. With 6 bases removed from V and 2 bases from J, the gap between germline ends came to 10 bases. Germline V gene sequence: CDR1 MDHEN, CDR2 SYDVKM. Full variable domain (remainder filled in from reference TRBV28 and TRBJ2-5): DVKVTQSSRYLVKRTGEKVFLECVQDMDHENMFWYRQDPGLGLRLIYFSYDVKMKEKGDIPEGYSVSREKKERFSLILESASTNQTSMYLCASSQGQQETQYFGPGTRLLVL.

V gene TRBV28 combines with J gene TRBJ2-1; tentative D call: TRBD2 (6 bases). The germline gives CDR1 MDHEN, CDR2 SYDVKM. This CDR3 is built from 11 residues. V lost 6 bases to trimming and J lost 9 bases, with 9 bases between them. CDR3 DNA: TGTGCCAGCAGAGGAGGGAGTGAGCAGTTCTTC. Translation gives CASRGGSEQFF.

The rearrangement links TRBV30 to TRBJ2-5, with 13 bases identical to TRBD2. The CDR3 spans 15 residues. Germline V gene sequence: CDR1 GTSNPN, CDR2 SVGIG (reference sequence). With V trimmed by 0 bases and J by 5 bases, 3 bases remained unmatched. DNA of the CDR3: TGTGCCTGGAGTGTACTAGCGGGAGGGCGGGAGACCCAGTACTTC. It specifies CAWSVLAGGRETQYF.

This clone was seen more than once but under ten times. The chain couples TRBV5-1 to TRBJ2-2, with TRBD1 identical over 8 bases. CDR3 size: 16 residues. Per the germline V gene, CDR1 is SGHRS and CDR2 is YFSETQ. Losses at the gene ends were 5 bases for V and 7 bases for J; bases not matched to a gene: 13. The CDR3 sequence is CASRQGQGRWNGELFF. The CDR3 nucleotides read TGCGCCAGCAGACAAGGACAGGGTAGATGGAACGGGGAGCTGTTTTTT.